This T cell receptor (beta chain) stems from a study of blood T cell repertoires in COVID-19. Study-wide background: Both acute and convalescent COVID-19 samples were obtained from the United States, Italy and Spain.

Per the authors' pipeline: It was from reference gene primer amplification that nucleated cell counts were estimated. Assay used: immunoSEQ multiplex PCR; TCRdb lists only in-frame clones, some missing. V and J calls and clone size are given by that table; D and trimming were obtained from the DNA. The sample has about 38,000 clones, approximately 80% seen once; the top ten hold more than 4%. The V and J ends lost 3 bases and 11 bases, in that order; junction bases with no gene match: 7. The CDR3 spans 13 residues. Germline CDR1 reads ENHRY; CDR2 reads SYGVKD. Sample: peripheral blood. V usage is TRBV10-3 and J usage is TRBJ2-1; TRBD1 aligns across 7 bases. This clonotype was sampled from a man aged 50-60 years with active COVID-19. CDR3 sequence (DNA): TGTGCCATCAGTGATGACAGGGAAAGAAAGCAGTTCTTC. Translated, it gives CAISDDRERKQFF.